This T cell receptor beta chain was recorded in a study of T-cell memory formation after mild COVID-19. Background on the study: TCR clustering was largely donor specific. Study results and limitations: CD8+ contracting clones occupied EMRA, while CD4+ ones occupied mainly CM and EM. The pre-infection memory compartment contained some responding clones, suggesting cross-reactive memory joined. Clones contracting across day 15 to 85 had a balanced CD4/CD8 profile; later expanding clones leaned CD4+.

The CDR3 loop spans 12 amino acids. Germline V gives CDR1 DFQATT, CDR2 SNEGSKA (reference sequence). V was clipped by 2 bases and J by 7 bases; unmatched bases: 5. As for this clonotype: What it recognizes is unknown.

TCRdb reanalysed the 5' RACE reads using MiXCR and keeps one entry per CDR3 protein. This sample has about 110,000 distinct CDR3 sequences, with 9.5% to 15% found just once. The receptor was isolated from an adult woman who had mild COVID-19 (a few samples of this study predate the infection). Cell type and time point are not known. The sample comprised PBMCs or a T cell subset sorted from them (not recorded which). The chain uses TRBV20-1 and TRBJ2-7, with 7 positions matching TRBD2. The CDR3 DNA reads as TGCAGTGCTAGATGGGCGGGAGTAGAGCAGTACTTC. Translating gives CSARWAGVEQYF.